This record looks at one T cell receptor beta chain sequence and its context. What it binds is not known. Time point indicated: peripheral blood 6 weeks after treatment start. This record belongs to a study of PD-L1 blockade in urothelial cancer. Background on the study: A median blood sample held about 140,000 T cells and tens of thousands of unique TCRs.

The data were produced by immunoSEQ multiplex PCR, yet TCRdb's version contains in-frame clones alone and is incomplete. Counted here are roughly 45,000 clones, more than 80% occurring once; the ten biggest clones make up approximately 8.3%. Whole-study findings and limits: Blood TCR clonality below the median before treatment was a predictor of better survival. The study found that durable-benefit patients expanded tumor-associated blood clones more at 3 weeks.

The sequencing here drew on PBMCs, taken around atezolizumab (anti-PD-L1) treatment. This clonotype was sampled from a man between 65 and 80 years old with urothelial cancer.

CDR3 sequence: CASSTGRTYNEQFF. The CDR3 nucleotides are TGTGCCAGCAGCACAGGGCGGACCTACAATGAGCAGTTCTTC. The chain links TRBV2 to TRBJ2-1; maybe TRBD1 (6 bases). V gave up 6 bases and J gave up 2 bases, with 11 bases separating them. Germline assignment: CDR1 SNHLY and CDR2 FYNNEI. The CDR3 has 14 residues.